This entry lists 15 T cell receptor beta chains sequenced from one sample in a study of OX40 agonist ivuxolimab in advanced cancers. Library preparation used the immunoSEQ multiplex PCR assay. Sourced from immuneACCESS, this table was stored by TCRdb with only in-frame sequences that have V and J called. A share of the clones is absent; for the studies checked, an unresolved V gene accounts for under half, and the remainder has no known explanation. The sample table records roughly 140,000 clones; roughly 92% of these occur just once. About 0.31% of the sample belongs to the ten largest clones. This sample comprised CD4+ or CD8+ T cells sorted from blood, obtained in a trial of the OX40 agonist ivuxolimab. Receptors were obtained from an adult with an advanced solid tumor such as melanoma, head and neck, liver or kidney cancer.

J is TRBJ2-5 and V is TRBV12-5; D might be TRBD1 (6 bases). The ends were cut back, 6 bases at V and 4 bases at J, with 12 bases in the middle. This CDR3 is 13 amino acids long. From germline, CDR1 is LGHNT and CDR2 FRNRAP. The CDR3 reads CASGTGNSETQYF. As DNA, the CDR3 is TGTGCTAGTGGAACAGGGAACTCAGAGACCCAGTACTTC.

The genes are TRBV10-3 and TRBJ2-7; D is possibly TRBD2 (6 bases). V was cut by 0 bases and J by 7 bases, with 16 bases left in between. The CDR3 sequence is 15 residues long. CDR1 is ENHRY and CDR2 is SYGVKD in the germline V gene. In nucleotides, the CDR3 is TGTGCCATCAGTGAGTCCAAGGCAGGTCGGGGGGAGCAGTACTTC. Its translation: CAISESKAGRGEQYF.

This chain's CDR3 is CASARGWMGYEQYF. The CDR3 coding sequence is TGTGCCAGCGCACGGGGGTGGATGGGCTACGAGCAGTACTTC. The chain carries TRBV27 and TRBJ2-7; D is possibly TRBD2 (6 bases). Germline V gene sequence: CDR1 MNHEY, CDR2 SMNVEV (reference sequence). This CDR3 has 14 residues. V was shortened by 8 bases and J by 3 bases, with 17 bases between the two germline ends.

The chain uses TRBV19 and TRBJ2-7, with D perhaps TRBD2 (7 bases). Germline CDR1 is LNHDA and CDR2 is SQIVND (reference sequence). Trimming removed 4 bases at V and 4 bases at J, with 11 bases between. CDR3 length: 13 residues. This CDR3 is CASSRGGSYEQYF. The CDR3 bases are TGTGCCAGTAGTAGGGGGGGCTCATACGAGCAGTACTTC.

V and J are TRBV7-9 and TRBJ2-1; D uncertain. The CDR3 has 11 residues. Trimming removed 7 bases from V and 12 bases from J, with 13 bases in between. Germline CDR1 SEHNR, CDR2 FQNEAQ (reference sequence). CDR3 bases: TGTGCCAGCAATACGGAGTTGGGGCAGTTCTTC. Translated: CASNTELGQFF.

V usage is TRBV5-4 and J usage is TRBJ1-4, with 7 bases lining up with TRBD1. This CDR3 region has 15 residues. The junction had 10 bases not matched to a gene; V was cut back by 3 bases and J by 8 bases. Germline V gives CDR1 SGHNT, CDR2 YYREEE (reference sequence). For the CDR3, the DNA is TGTGCCAGCAGCTCCCTTCCAGACAGGGTGGAAAAACTGTTTTTT. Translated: CASSSLPDRVEKLFF.

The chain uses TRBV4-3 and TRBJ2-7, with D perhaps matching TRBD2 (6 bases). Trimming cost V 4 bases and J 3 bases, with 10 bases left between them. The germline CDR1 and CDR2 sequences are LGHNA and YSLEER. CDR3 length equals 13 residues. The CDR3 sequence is CASSLSEGYEQYF. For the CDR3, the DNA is TGCGCCAGCAGCCTTTCGGAGGGCTACGAGCAGTACTTC.

The CDR3 DNA reads TGTGCCAGCAGCCATTCAAGGCAGTCCTACGAGCAGTACTTC. Its translation: CASSHSRQSYEQYF. The chain has TRBV14 and TRBJ2-7; D ambiguous. Germline CDR1 is SGHDN and CDR2 is FVKESK. The CDR3 extends over 14 amino acids. Between the trimmed V and J ends, which lost 3 bases and 1 base, there was a span of 10 bases.

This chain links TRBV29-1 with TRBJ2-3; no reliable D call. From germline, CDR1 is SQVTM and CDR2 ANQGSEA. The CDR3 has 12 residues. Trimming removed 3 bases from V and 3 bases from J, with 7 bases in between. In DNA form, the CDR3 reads TGCAGCGTTGATAGGGTGACAGATACGCAGTATTTT. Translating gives CSVDRVTDTQYF.

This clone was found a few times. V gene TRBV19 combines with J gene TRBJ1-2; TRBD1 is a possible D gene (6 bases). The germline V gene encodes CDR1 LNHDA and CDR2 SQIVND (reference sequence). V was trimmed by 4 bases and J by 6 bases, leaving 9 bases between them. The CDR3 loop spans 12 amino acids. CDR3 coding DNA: TGTGCCAGTAGTAGCCAGGGGAATGGCTACACCTTC. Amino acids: CASSSQGNGYTF.

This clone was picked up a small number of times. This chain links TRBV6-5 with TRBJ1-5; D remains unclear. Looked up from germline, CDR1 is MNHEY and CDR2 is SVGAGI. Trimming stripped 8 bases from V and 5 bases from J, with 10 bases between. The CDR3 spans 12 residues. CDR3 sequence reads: CASGVVHQPQHF. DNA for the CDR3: TGTGCCAGCGGTGTGGTGCATCAGCCCCAGCATTTT.

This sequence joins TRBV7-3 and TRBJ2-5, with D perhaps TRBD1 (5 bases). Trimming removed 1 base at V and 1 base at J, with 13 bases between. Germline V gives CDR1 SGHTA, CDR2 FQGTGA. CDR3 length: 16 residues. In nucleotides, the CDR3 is TGTGCCAGCAGCTTAAGGGGTGGGGCTGGCCAAGAGACCCAGTACTTC. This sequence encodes CASSLRGGAGQETQYF.

The CDR3 sequence: CASSLGGRISYEQYF. Here the CDR3 DNA reads TGCGCCAGCAGCTTGGGGGGACGGATCTCCTACGAGCAGTACTTC. V gene TRBV5-1 combines with J gene TRBJ2-7; D tentatively reads TRBD1 or TRBD2 (5 bases each). Germline values: CDR1 SGHRS, CDR2 YFSETQ. Trimming removed 0 bases from V and 0 bases from J, with 10 bases in between. The CDR3 runs 15 residues.

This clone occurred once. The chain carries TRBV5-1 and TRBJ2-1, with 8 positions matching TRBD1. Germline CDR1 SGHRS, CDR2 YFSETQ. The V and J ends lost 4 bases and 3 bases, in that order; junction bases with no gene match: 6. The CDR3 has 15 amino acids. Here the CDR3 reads CASSLGQGHYNEQFF. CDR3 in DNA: TGCGCCAGCAGCCTCGGACAGGGCCACTACAATGAGCAGTTCTTC.

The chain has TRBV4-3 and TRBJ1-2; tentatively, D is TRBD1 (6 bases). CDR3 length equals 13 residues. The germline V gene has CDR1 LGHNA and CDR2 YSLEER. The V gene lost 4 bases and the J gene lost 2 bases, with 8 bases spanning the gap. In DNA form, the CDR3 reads TGCGCCAGCAGCCGGGGGGCCAACTATGGCTACACCTTC. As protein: CASSRGANYGYTF.